This is a list of T cell receptor beta chains from one sample in a study of blood T cell repertoires in COVID-19. Some clones are missing from TCRdb's copy, which holds only in-frame ones; the method was immunoSEQ multiplex PCR. The sample holds 400,000 or so clones, 70% to 90% seen once. Source material: peripheral blood. Source of these receptors: a young man with COVID-19, enrolled during active disease. The CDR3 runs from the conserved cysteine through the conserved F or W. Fields, in order: V gene, clone size, J gene, D gene, CDR3 DNA, CDR3 protein. The D gene is left open where the match is weak. Clone size is shown for a subset of rows, as once, few, many or a class of expanded clone.

V: TRBV4-1; size: NA; J: TRBJ1-5; D: TRBD1; DNA: TGCGCCAGCAGCCAAGATGACAGGGGATATAGCAATCAGCCCCAGCATTTT; CDR3: CASSQDDRGYSNQPQHF
V: TRBV29-1; size: NA; J: TRBJ2-5; D: NA; DNA: TGCAGCGCCCAACGGGGGGCGTTTGTCCAGTACTTC; CDR3: CSAQRGAFVQYF
V: TRBV4-1; size: NA; J: TRBJ2-5; D: NA; DNA: TGCGCCAGCAGCAATTTCTCCGGGACTTGGAAAGAGACCCAGTACTTC; CDR3: CASSNFSGTWKETQYF
V: TRBV5-4; size: NA; J: TRBJ2-6; D: NA; DNA: TGTGCCAGCAGCTTGGAAGGGGGAAGAGGGGCCAACGTCCTGACTTTC; CDR3: CASSLEGGRGANVLTF
V: TRBV2; size: NA; J: TRBJ2-1; D: NA; DNA: TGTGCCAGCAGCCGTACAACGTCGGTTTGGGCCGGGGACAATGAGCAGTTCTTC; CDR3: CASSRTTSVWAGDNEQFF
V: TRBV18; size: NA; J: TRBJ1-6; D: TRBD1; DNA: TGTGCCAGCTCACTAGGACAGGGCGGGAATTCACCCCTCCACTTT; CDR3: CASSLGQGGNSPLHF
V: TRBV24-1; size: NA; J: TRBJ1-2; D: NA; DNA: TGTGCCACCAGTGAGCGGGGAGGCGGCTACACCTTC; CDR3: CATSERGGGYTF
V: TRBV7-9; size: NA; J: TRBJ1-2; D: NA; DNA: TGTGCCAGCGCGACTGGGCAGGGGAACTATGGCTACACCTTC; CDR3: CASATGQGNYGYTF
V: TRBV7-9; size: NA; J: TRBJ2-7; D: TRBD1; DNA: TGTGCCAGCAGCCCAGGGACAGGCTACGAGCAGTACTTC; CDR3: CASSPGTGYEQYF
V: TRBV7-8; size: once; J: TRBJ2-6; D: NA; DNA: TGTGCCAGCAGCCGCCCCTCGGGGGCTGGGGCCAACGTCCTGACTTTC; CDR3: CASSRPSGAGANVLTF
V: TRBV19; size: once; J: TRBJ1-1; D: NA; DNA: TGTGCCAGTAGTTTCCCGGGACTGAGGAACACTGAAGCTTTCTTT; CDR3: CASSFPGLRNTEAFF
V: TRBV25-1; size: once; J: TRBJ2-2; D: NA; DNA: TGTGCCAGCAGTCGGAGCCGTACTCCCGGGGAGCTGTTTTTT; CDR3: CASSRSRTPGELFF
V: TRBV2; size: NA; J: TRBJ2-2; D: TRBD2; DNA: TGTGCCAGCCTGGGACTAGCGTCCGGGGAGCTGTTTTTT; CDR3: CASLGLASGELFF
V: TRBV5-8; size: NA; J: TRBJ2-3; D: NA; DNA: TGTGCCAGCAGCTTGTCCGGGTCGGGGGTCACAGATACGCAGTATTTT; CDR3: CASSLSGSGVTDTQYF
V: TRBV18; size: NA; J: TRBJ2-3; D: TRBD2; DNA: TGTGCCAGCTCACCACCGGGACTAGCCCCAGATACGCAGTATTTT; CDR3: CASSPPGLAPDTQYF
V: TRBV13; size: NA; J: TRBJ2-2; D: TRBD1; DNA: TGTGCCAGCAGCTCCAACAATTTGGCAGGGGGCATCACCGGGGAGCTGTTTTTT; CDR3: CASSSNNLAGGITGELFF
V: TRBV6-1; size: few; J: TRBJ1-1; D: NA; DNA: TGTGCCAGCAGTGAGCCAGGGAGGAGGACTGAAGCTTTCTTT; CDR3: CASSEPGRRTEAFF